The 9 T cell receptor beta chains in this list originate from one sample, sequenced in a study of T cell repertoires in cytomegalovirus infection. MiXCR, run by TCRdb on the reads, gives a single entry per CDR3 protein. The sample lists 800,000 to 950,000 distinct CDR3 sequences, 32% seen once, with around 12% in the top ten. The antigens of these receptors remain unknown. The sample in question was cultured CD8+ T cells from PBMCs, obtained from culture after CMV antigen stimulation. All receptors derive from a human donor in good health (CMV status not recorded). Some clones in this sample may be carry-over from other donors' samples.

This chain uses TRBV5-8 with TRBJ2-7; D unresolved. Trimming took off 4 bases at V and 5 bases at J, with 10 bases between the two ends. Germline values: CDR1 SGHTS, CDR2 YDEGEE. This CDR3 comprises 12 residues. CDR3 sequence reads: CASSRRVNEQYV. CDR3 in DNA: TGTGCCAGCAGCCGGAGAGTAAACGAGCAGTACGTC.

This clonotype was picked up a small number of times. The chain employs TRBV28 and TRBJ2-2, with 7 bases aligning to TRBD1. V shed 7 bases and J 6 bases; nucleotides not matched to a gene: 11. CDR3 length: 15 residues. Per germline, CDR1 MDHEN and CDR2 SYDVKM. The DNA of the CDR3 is TGTGCCAGCACCCCCAACAGGGGTCGCGCCGGGGAGCTGTTTTTT. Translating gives CASTPNRGRAGELFF.

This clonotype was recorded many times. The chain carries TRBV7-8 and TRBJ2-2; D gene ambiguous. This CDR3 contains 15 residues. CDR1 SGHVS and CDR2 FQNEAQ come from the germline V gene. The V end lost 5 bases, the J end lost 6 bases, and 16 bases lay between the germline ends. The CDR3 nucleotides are TGTGCCAGCAGCCCTCCAACGGTCTTCGCCGGGGAGCTGTTTTTT. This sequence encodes CASSPPTVFAGELFF.

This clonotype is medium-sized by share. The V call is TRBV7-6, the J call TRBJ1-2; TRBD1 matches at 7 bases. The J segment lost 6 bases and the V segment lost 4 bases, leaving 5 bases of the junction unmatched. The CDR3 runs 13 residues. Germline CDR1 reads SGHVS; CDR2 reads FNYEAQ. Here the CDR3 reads CASSSHTGDGYTF. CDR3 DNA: TGTGCCAGCAGCTCCCACACAGGGGATGGCTACACCTTC.

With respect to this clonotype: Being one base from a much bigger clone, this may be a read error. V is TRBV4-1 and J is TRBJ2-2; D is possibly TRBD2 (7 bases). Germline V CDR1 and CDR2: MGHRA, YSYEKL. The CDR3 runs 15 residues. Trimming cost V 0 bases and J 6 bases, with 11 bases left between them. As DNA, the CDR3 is TGCGCCAGCAGCCAAGATGAGGGGGGGCCCGGGGAGCTGTTTTTT. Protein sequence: CASSQDEGGPGELFF.

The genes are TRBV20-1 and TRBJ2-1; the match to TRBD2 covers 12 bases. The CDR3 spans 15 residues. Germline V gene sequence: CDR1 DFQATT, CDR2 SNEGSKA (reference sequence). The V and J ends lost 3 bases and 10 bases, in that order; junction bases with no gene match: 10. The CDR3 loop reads CSARASGGVLWEQFF. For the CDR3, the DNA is TGCAGTGCTAGGGCTAGCGGGGGGGTTTTGTGGGAGCAGTTCTTC.

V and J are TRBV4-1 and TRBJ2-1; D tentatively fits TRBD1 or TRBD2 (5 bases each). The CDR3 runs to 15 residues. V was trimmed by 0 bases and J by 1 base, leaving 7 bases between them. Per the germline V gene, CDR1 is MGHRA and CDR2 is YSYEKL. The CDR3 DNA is TGCGCCAGCAGCCAAGATGAGGGGTCCTACAATGAGCAGTTCTTC. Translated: CASSQDEGSYNEQFF.

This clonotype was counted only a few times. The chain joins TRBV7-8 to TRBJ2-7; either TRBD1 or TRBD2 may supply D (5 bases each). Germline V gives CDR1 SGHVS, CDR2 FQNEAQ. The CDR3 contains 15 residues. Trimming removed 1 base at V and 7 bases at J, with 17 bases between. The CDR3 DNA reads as TGTGCCAGCAGCTTAGGGGCCGGGGCAACCGAGGAGCAGTACGTC. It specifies CASSLGAGATEEQYV.

The chain's CDR3 is CASKSLTGMNTEAFF. The CDR3 bases are TGTGCCAGTAAATCCCTGACAGGGATGAACACTGAAGCTTTCTTT. The rearrangement links TRBV19 to TRBJ1-1; 7 bases line up with TRBD1. V gave up 7 bases and J gave up 0 bases; unmatched junction bases: 8. CDR3 length: 15 residues. CDR1 and CDR2 (germline): LNHDA, SQIVND (reference sequence). Full variable domain (remainder filled in from reference TRBV19 and TRBJ1-1): DGGITQSPKYLFRKEGQNVTLSCEQNLNHDAMYWYRQDPGQGLRLIYYSQIVNDFQKGDIAEGYSVSREKKESFPLTVTSAQKNPTAFYLCASKSLTGMNTEAFFGQGTRLTVV.